This T cell receptor (beta chain) was recorded in a study of PD-1 blockade in classical Hodgkin lymphoma. V was clipped by 8 bases and J by 0 bases; unmatched bases: 7. The CDR3 extends over 14 amino acids. In germline, CDR1 is SNHLY, CDR2 FYNNEI. Each patient experienced a relapse that followed autologous stem cell transplantation, and brentuximab vedotin exposure varied. Concerning this clone itself: Antigen specificity is unknown.

Generated by immunoSEQ multiplex PCR, the TCRdb table keeps only in-frame clones and is missing some. Of roughly 100,000 clones listed, 80% to 90% were seen once; the top ten hold about 7.1%. Study-wide points: By C4D1, CD4+ diversity increased significantly, especially in complete responders. Exclusion applied to patients who initiated nivolumab less than 1 year following ASCT. Complete responders' baseline diversity resembled that of newly diagnosed patients.

Sequenced material: peripheral blood mononuclear cells (PBMCs), taken before the second cycle of nivolumab. The source of this sequence is a human donor with classical Hodgkin lymphoma. The genes are TRBV2 and TRBJ2-7, with 7 nucleotides matching TRBD2. The CDR3 spells CASVTGLLSYEQYF. The CDR3 DNA sequence: TGTGCCAGCGTGACGGGACTACTCTCCTACGAGCAGTACTTC.